These T cell receptor beta chains were read from a single sample in a study of patients and donors after allogeneic stem cell transplantation. A single record per CDR3 protein comes from TCRdb applying MiXCR to the RT-PCR reads. The sample carries tens of thousands of distinct CDR3 sequences, about 6.8% recorded once. Sequenced material: blood, either unsorted or a sorted T cell fraction (not recorded which). The receptors were gathered from a human donor who was either an allogeneic HSCT recipient or a stem cell or donor lymphocyte infusion donor (not recorded which). It is not recorded whose cells these are; they may come from a transplant donor. Each CDR3 is given with its conserved first and last residue. Fields, in order: J gene, V gene, CDR3 protein.

J: TRBJ1-1; V: TRBV2; CDR3: CASSVEGQGNTEAFF
J: TRBJ1-6; V: TRBV7-9; CDR3: CASSPRQGRNSPLHF
J: TRBJ2-1; V: TRBV28; CDR3: CVEDRGLDEQFF
J: TRBJ2-1; V: TRBV5-1; CDR3: CASSFLTSGRLNEQFF
J: TRBJ2-2; V: TRBV7-2; CDR3: CASSLALFSGTGELFF
J: TRBJ2-7; V: TRBV11-2; CDR3: CASSLGPGTGEQYF
J: TRBJ2-2; V: TRBV7-3; CDR3: CASSLTGGATGELFF
J: TRBJ2-5; V: TRBV9; CDR3: CASSGTPGTAQETQYF
J: TRBJ2-7; V: TRBV28; CDR3: CASCWSLQFYEQYF
J: TRBJ2-7; V: TRBV7-9; CDR3: CASSGAQQEVSYEQYF
J: TRBJ2-3; V: TRBV28; CDR3: CASSLGTGSTDTQYF
J: TRBJ2-7; V: TRBV28; CDR3: CASSLPSGSYEQYF
J: TRBJ2-7; V: TRBV2; CDR3: CASRDRLYEQYF
J: TRBJ2-1; V: TRBV24-1; CDR3: CATSDASGQIRLNEQFF
J: TRBJ1-6; V: TRBV3-1; CDR3: CASSQDGLGPYNSPLHF
J: TRBJ2-6; V: TRBV2; CDR3: CASRSGVGANVLTF
J: TRBJ1-2; V: TRBV29-1; CDR3: CSVERVPYYGYTF
J: TRBJ2-6; V: TRBV27; CDR3: CASSLKGGPFGANVLTF
J: TRBJ2-7; V: TRBV11-3; CDR3: CASSLKVLRVTYEQYF
J: TRBJ2-4; V: TRBV14; CDR3: CASSLRRGQGDIQYF
J: TRBJ2-3; V: TRBV4-3; CDR3: CASSQDPGRNTDTQYF
J: TRBJ2-7; V: TRBV30; CDR3: CAWAAGSFYEQYF
J: TRBJ2-7; V: TRBV5-1; CDR3: CASSFGVGGAYEQYF
J: TRBJ2-3; V: TRBV4-2; CDR3: CASSLLGLDTQYF
J: TRBJ2-7; V: TRBV9; CDR3: CASSERREVQYEQYF
J: TRBJ2-7; V: TRBV6-6; CDR3: CASSYLLPATTRSYEQYF
J: TRBJ2-2; V: TRBV6-1; CDR3: CASSELSVVAGELFF
J: TRBJ1-3; V: TRBV5-1; CDR3: CASSDPSGNTIYF
J: TRBJ2-1; V: TRBV19; CDR3: CASSSGQGAYNEQFF
J: TRBJ2-2; V: TRBV6-5; CDR3: CASRTGTGNTGELFF
J: TRBJ2-7; V: TRBV18; CDR3: CASSSILGGYEQYF
J: TRBJ1-6; V: TRBV6-5; CDR3: CASSYSTGTGGTNSPLHF
J: TRBJ1-2; V: TRBV2; CDR3: CASTGTIRGYGYTF
J: TRBJ2-7; V: TRBV20-1; CDR3: CSATGVQRGEQYF
J: TRBJ2-2; V: TRBV28; CDR3: CASSSFVSGNTGELFF
J: TRBJ1-5; V: TRBV18; CDR3: CASSPGTAPQHF
J: TRBJ2-3; V: TRBV29-1; CDR3: CSGTGLGRDTQYF
J: TRBJ2-1; V: TRBV24-1; CDR3: CATSDFGGGIHNEQFF
J: TRBJ2-5; V: TRBV28; CDR3: CASSINRETQYF
J: TRBJ2-1; V: TRBV5-1; CDR3: CASNPLAGAYNEQFF
J: TRBJ2-5; V: TRBV12-3/TRBV12-4; CDR3: CASSLGGRNLETQYF